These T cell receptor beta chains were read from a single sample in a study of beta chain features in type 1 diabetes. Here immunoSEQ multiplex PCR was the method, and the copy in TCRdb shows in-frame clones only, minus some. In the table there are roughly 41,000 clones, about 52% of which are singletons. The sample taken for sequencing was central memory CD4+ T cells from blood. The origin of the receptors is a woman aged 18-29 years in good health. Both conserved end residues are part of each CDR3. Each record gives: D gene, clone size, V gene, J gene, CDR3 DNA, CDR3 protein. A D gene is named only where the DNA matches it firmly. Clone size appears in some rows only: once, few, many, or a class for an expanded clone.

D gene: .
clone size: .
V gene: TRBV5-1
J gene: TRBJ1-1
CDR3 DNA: TGCGCCAGCAGCGTCAACAGTGCGAACACTGAAGCTTTCTTT
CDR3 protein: CASSVNSANTEAFF

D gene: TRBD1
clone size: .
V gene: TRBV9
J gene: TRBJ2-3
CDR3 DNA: TGTGCCAGCAGCGCGGGACAGAGGACCATAGATACGCAGTATTTT
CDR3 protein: CASSAGQRTIDTQYF

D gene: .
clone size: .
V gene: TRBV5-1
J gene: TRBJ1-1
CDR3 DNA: TGCGCCAGCAGCTTACAGGGCATGAACACTGAAGCTTTCTTT
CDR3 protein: CASSLQGMNTEAFF

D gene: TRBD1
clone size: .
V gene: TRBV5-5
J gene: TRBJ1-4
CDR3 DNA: TGTGCCAGCAGCCCGGGACAGGGGGCCTCGTCCGTTAGAGAAAAACTGTTTTTT
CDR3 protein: CASSPGQGASSVREKLFF

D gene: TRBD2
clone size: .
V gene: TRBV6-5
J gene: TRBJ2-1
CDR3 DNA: TGTGCCAGCAGAGCGGGGGGCTCCTACAATGAGCAGTTCTTC
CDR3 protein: CASRAGGSYNEQFF

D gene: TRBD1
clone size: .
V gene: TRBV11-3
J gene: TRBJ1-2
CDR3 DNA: TGTGCCAGCAAAGGGACAGAGGACAACTATGGCTACACCTTC
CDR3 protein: CASKGTEDNYGYTF

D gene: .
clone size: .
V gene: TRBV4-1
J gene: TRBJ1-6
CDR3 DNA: TGCGCCAGCACCCGGGAGGAGCGCAGGCCTCCCCTCCACTTT
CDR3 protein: CASTREERRPPLHF

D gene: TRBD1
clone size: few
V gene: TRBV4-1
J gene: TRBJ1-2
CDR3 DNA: TGCGCCAGCAGCCGTCTGGACAGGGGTGACTATGGCTACACCTTC
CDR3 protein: CASSRLDRGDYGYTF

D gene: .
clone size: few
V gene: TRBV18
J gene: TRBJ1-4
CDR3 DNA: TGTGCCAGCTCACCACCCTCGGGAGGGCGGCCTAATGAAAAACTGTTTTTT
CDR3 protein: CASSPPSGGRPNEKLFF

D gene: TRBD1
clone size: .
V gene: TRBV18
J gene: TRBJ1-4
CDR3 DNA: TGTGCCAGCTCACCGCGAGGACAGGGGGCAGCTAATGAAAAACTGTTTTTT
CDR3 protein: CASSPRGQGAANEKLFF

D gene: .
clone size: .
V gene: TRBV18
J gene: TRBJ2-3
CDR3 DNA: TGTGCCAGCTCACCACAGGCGGTCGCAGATACGCAGTATTTT
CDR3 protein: CASSPQAVADTQYF

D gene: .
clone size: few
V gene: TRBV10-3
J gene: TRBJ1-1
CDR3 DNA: TGTGCCATCAGTGAGACAGGGTCGGAAGCTTTCTTT
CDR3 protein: CAISETGSEAFF

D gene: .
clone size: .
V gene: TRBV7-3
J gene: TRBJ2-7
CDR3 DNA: TGTGCCAGCAGCTTGCAGGGTGGGGAGCAGTACTTC
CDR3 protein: CASSLQGGEQYF

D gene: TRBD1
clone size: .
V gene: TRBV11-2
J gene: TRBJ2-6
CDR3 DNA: TGTGCCAGCAGCCGACAGGGCTCTGGGGCCAACGTCCTGACTTTC
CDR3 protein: CASSRQGSGANVLTF

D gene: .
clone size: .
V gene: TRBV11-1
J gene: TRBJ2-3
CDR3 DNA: TGTGCCAGCAGCTTAACCTTTTCCTCGGACACCTTCACAGATACGCAGTATTTT
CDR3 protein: CASSLTFSSDTFTDTQYF

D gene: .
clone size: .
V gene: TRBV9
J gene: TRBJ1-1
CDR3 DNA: TGTGCCAGCAGCGTAGGCAGGGGTTTCACTGAAGCTTTCTTT
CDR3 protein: CASSVGRGFTEAFF

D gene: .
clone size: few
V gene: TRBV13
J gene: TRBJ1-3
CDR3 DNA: TGTGCCAGCAGCCCCGGGGGAAACACCATATATTTT
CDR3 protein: CASSPGGNTIYF

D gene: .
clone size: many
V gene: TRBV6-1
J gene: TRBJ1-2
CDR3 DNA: TGTGCCAGCAGTGAAGCGGGAGGGAATGGCTACACCTTC
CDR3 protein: CASSEAGGNGYTF

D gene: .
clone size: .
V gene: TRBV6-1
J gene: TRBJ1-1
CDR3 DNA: TGTGCCAGCAGACTACAGGGCTCGAACACTGAAGCTTTCTTT
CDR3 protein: CASRLQGSNTEAFF

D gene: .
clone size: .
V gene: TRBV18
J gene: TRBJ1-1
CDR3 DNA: TGTGCCAGCTCACCGGGGGAGGGGATGGAAGCTTTCTTT
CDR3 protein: CASSPGEGMEAFF

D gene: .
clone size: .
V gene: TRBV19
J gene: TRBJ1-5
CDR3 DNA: TGTGCCAGTAGTGGGGGGAGGGCCAGCAATCAGCCCCAGCATTTT
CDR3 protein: CASSGGRASNQPQHF

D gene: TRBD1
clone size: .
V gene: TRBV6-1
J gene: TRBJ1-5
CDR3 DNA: TGTGCCAGCAGTGAAGCGCTTGCGACAGGGGGAGGGCAGCCCCAGCATTTT
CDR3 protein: CASSEALATGGGQPQHF

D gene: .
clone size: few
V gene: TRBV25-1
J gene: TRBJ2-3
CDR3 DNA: TGTGCCAGCACCCCAACAGGGTTCGGCACAGATACGCAGTATTTT
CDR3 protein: CASTPTGFGTDTQYF

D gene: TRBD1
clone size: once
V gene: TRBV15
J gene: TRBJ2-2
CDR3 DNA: TGTGCCACCAGCAGAGCTCGGGGGACAGGGGGACCCGGGGAGCTGTTTTTT
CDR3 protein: CATSRARGTGGPGELFF

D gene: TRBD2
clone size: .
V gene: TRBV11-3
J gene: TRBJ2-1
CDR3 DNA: TGTGCCAGCAGCTTGGCTAGCGGGGGATCCTACAATGAGCAGTTCTTC
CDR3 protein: CASSLASGGSYNEQFF

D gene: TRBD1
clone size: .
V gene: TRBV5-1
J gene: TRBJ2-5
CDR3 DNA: TGCGCCAGCAGCTTGGACGCCAGGGGGGAGACCCAGTACTTC
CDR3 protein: CASSLDARGETQYF

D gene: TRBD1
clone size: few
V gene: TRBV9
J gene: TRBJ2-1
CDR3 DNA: TGTGCCAGCAGCCCCCGGGACAGCTCCTACAATGAGCAGTTCTTC
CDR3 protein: CASSPRDSSYNEQFF

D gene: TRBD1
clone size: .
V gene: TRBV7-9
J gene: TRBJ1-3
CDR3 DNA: TGTGCCAGCAGCCCCGACAGGGCCTTTGGAAACACCATATATTTT
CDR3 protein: CASSPDRAFGNTIYF

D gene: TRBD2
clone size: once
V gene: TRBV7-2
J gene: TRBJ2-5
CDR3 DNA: TGTGCCAGCAGGCCCCGCGGGAGTGAAGAGACCCAGTACTTC
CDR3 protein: CASRPRGSEETQYF

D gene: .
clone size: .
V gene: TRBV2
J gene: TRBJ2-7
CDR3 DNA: TGTGCCAGCAGTCTCCTACTAGCTGGCGAGCAGTACTTC
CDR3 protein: CASSLLLAGEQYF

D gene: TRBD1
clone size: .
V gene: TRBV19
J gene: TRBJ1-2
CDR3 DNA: TGTGCCACCCGGGACAGGGGGCGTGAGGACTATGGCTACACCTTC
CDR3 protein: CATRDRGREDYGYTF

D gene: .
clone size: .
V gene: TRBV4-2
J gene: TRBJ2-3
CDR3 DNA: TGTGCCAGCAGCCAAGAGGACTTCACAGATACGCAGTATTTT
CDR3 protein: CASSQEDFTDTQYF

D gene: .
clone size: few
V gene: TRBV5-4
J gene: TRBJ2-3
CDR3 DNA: TGTGCCAGCAGCTCGGACAGAAATACGCAGTATTTT
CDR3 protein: CASSSDRNTQYF